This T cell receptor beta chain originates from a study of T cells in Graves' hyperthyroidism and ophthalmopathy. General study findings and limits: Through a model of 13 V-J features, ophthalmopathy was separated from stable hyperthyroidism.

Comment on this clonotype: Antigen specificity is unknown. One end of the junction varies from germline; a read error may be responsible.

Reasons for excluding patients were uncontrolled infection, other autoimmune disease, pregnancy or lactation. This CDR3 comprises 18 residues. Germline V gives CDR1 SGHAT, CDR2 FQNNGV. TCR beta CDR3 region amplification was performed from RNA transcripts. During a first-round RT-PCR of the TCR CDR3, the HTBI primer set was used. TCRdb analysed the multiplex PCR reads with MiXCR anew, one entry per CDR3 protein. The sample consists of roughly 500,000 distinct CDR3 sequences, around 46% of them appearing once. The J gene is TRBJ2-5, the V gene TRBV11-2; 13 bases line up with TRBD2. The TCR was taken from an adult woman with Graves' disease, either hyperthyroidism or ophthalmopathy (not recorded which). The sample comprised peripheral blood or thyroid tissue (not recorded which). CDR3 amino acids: CASSRKLAGGGVLETQYF. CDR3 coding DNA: TGCGCCAGCAGCCGAAAACTAGCGGGAGGGGGGGTCCTAGAGACCCAGTACTTC.